Below, 23 T cell receptor beta chains from the same sample are listed, as sequenced in a study of neoadjuvant nivolumab and ipilimumab in lung cancer. Here immunoSEQ multiplex PCR was the method, and the copy in TCRdb shows in-frame clones only, minus some. The data contain around 8,100 clones, 70% to 80% of them singletons. Sequencing was performed on adjacent normal lung tissue, taken after neoadjuvant nivolumab, alone or with ipilimumab, at or shortly before surgery. Receptors originate from an adult with non-small cell lung cancer.

The chain is built from TRBV11-2 and TRBJ2-1, with D perhaps TRBD1 (5 bases). The CDR3 length is 13 residues. Looked up from germline, CDR1 is SGHAT and CDR2 is FQNNGV. Trimming took 3 bases from V and 5 from J, leaving 8 bases between them. As DNA, the CDR3 is TGTGCCAGCAGCTTTAGACAGAACAATGAGCAGTTCTTC. It is translated as CASSFRQNNEQFF.

V and J are TRBV11-3 and TRBJ2-3; TRBD2 matches at 12 bases. This CDR3 comprises 19 residues. Germline assignment: CDR1 SGHNT and CDR2 YENEEA. V trimming: 5 bases; J trimming: 11 bases; junction bases outside the gene matches: 23. The CDR3: CASSPDRGLAGGEVVGQYF. CDR3 sequence (DNA): TGTGCCAGCAGCCCAGACAGAGGTCTAGCGGGGGGGGAGGTAGTAGGGCAGTATTTT. The full variable domain, in which reference TRBV11-3 and TRBJ2-3 provide the parts outside the CDR3, is EAGVVQSPRYKIIEKKQPVAFWCNPISGHNTLYWYLQNLGQGPELLIRYENEEAVDDSQLPKDRFSAERLKGVDSTLKIQPAELGDSAVYLCASSPDRGLAGGEVVGQYFGPGTRLTVL.

The chain employs TRBV29-1 and TRBJ2-7, with a weak D call TRBD1 (6 bases). Germline CDR1 SQVTM, CDR2 ANQGSEA. The CDR3 spans 13 residues. Trimming cost V 6 bases and J 3 bases, with 15 bases left between them. The CDR3 nucleotides read TGCAGCGTGGCCGGGACACCACGCTACGAGCAGTACTTC. Translated: CSVAGTPRYEQYF.

This chain uses TRBV5-4 with TRBJ1-1; 10 bases agree with TRBD1. This CDR3 contains 14 residues. V shed 3 bases, J shed 5 bases, and the junction held 4 bases outside the gene matches. Germline V gene data show CDR1 as SGHNT and CDR2 as YYREEE (reference sequence). The CDR3 here is CASSWDRGGTEAFF. In DNA, the CDR3 is TGTGCCAGCAGCTGGGACAGGGGAGGAACTGAAGCTTTCTTT.

The rearrangement links TRBV4-1 to TRBJ1-1; 7 bases are a match to TRBD1. The germline CDR1 and CDR2 sequences are MGHRA and YSYEKL. The CDR3 is made up of 15 amino acids. After removal of 5 bases from V and 0 bases from J, the junction contained 6 bases not matched to a gene. CDR3 sequence: CASSWEDRLNTEAFF. The DNA of the CDR3 is TGCGCCAGCAGCTGGGAGGACAGGCTGAACACTGAAGCTTTCTTT.

V gene TRBV5-6 combines with J gene TRBJ2-5; 9 bases fit TRBD2. This CDR3 region has 16 residues. Per the germline V gene, CDR1 is SGHDT and CDR2 is YYEEEE. The J segment lost 5 bases and the V segment lost 2 bases, leaving 10 bases of the junction unmatched. The CDR3 DNA reads as TGTGCCAGCAGCTTACCTGGACTAGCGAGGGGGGAGACCCAGTACTTC. Translating gives CASSLPGLARGETQYF.

The genes are TRBV6-5 and TRBJ2-7; D perhaps matches TRBD1 (6 bases). With 7 bases removed from V and 1 base from J, the gap between germline ends came to 8 bases. Germline V lookup: CDR1 MNHEY, CDR2 SVGAGI. This CDR3 is built from 12 residues. The CDR3 nucleotides read TGTGCCAGCAAGGACAGTTCCTACGAGCAGTACTTC. It translates to CASKDSSYEQYF.

The chain joins TRBV7-2 to TRBJ2-2; no firm D call. This CDR3 is 15 amino acids long. Germline CDR1 reads SGHTA; CDR2 reads FQGNSA. V lost 2 bases to trimming and J lost 1 base, with 8 bases between them. In DNA, the CDR3 is TGTGCCAGCAGCTTAAAAGGGCGGAACACCGGGGAGCTGTTTTTT. This gives the protein CASSLKGRNTGELFF.

The CDR3 region is CAISESRAGEQYF. CDR3 coding DNA: TGTGCCATCAGTGAGTCTAGGGCCGGCGAGCAGTACTTC. The chain couples TRBV10-3 to TRBJ2-7, with D unclear. Trimming took off 0 bases at V and 6 bases at J, with 9 bases between the two ends. CDR1 ENHRY and CDR2 SYGVKD come from the germline V gene. This CDR3 has 13 amino acids.

This rearrangement joins TRBV28 to TRBJ1-3; 7 bases match TRBD1. Germline values: CDR1 MDHEN, CDR2 SYDVKM. V shed 10 bases and J 0 bases; nucleotides not matched to a gene: 12. The CDR3 runs 16 residues. DNA of the CDR3: TGTGCCACCACTAGGGACAGCACGAGCTCTGGAAACACCATATATTTT. This codes for CATTRDSTSSGNTIYF. Full variable domain (rest looked up from reference TRBV28 and TRBJ1-3): DVKVTQSSRYLVKRTGEKVFLECVQDMDHENMFWYRQDPGLGLRLIYFSYDVKMKEKGDIPEGYSVSREKKERFSLILESASTNQTSMYLCATTRDSTSSGNTIYFGEGSWLTVV.

The chain joins TRBV6-1 to TRBJ2-7; D is unclear. The CDR3 loop spans 13 amino acids. V was clipped by 5 bases and J by 2 bases, with 10 bases between them. Germline assignment: CDR1 MNHNS and CDR2 SASEGT. CDR3 coding DNA: TGTGCCAGCAGTATACCGGGCCCCTACGAGCAGTACTTC. Translating it yields CASSIPGPYEQYF.

The rearrangement joins TRBV4-2 to TRBJ1-5, with D unresolved. This CDR3 is 16 amino acids long. V lost 1 base, J lost 0 bases, and 10 bases lay in between. Looked up from germline, CDR1 is LGHNA and CDR2 is YNFKEQ. The CDR3 here is CASSQGNRNSNQPQHF. The CDR3, as DNA: TGTGCCAGCAGCCAAGGTAACAGAAATAGCAATCAGCCCCAGCATTTT.

The V and J genes are TRBV2 and TRBJ2-7; 15 nucleotides align to TRBD2. Germline V lookup: CDR1 SNHLY, CDR2 FYNNEI. The CDR3 consists of 16 residues. The V segment lost 6 bases and the J segment 7 bases; nucleotides outside the gene matches: 10. CDR3 sequence (DNA): TGTGCCAGCAGAGGGACTAGCGGGGGGCGCGAAGGTGAGCAGTACTTC. Translating gives CASRGTSGGREGEQYF.

The chain recombines TRBV5-1 with TRBJ1-5; 8 bases map to TRBD1. Germline assignment: CDR1 SGHRS and CDR2 YFSETQ. The CDR3 runs 15 residues. The J segment lost 4 bases and the V segment lost 10 bases, leaving 13 bases of the junction unmatched. CDR3 sequence (DNA): TGCGCCTCGCGATTGGACAGGGAAGGGAATCAGCCCCAGCATTTT. Its translation is CASRLDREGNQPQHF.

This rearrangement joins TRBV28 to TRBJ2-1, with a tentative D call TRBD1 (5 bases). CDR3 length: 16 amino acids. Germline V gives CDR1 MDHEN, CDR2 SYDVKM. The V end lost 3 bases, the J end lost 2 bases, and 14 bases lay between the germline ends. Written as DNA, the CDR3 is TGTGCCAGCAGTTTGGGTCTAGGGGCACCCTACAATGAGCAGTTCTTC. Amino acid sequence: CASSLGLGAPYNEQFF.

The gene calls are TRBV14 and TRBJ1-1, with D possibly matching TRBD1 (5 bases). V dropped 4 bases and J dropped 7 bases, with 10 bases sitting between them. Germline V gene lookup returns CDR1 SGHDN and CDR2 FVKESK. The CDR3 contains 12 residues. CDR3 sequence: CASSPWGSEAFF. The CDR3 nucleotides are TGTGCCAGCAGCCCCTGGGGGAGTGAAGCTTTCTTT.

V gene TRBV7-9 combines with J gene TRBJ1-2; tentatively, D is TRBD1 (5 bases). V lost 2 bases and J lost 5, with 15 bases in between. Germline assignment: CDR1 SEHNR and CDR2 FQNEAQ (reference sequence). The CDR3 length is 15 residues. CDR3 bases: TGTGCCAGCAGCTTACCGGGACTCCCTAGGTATGGCTACACCTTC. This translates into CASSLPGLPRYGYTF.

The V gene is TRBV6-6, the J gene TRBJ1-5; 7 nucleotides align to TRBD1. Looked up from germline, CDR1 is MNHNY and CDR2 is SVGAGI (reference sequence). The CDR3 runs to 15 residues. V was clipped by 0 bases and J by 5 bases; unmatched bases: 4. The CDR3 here is CASSYSTGEDQPQHF. The CDR3 DNA sequence: TGTGCCAGCAGTTACTCAACAGGGGAGGATCAGCCCCAGCATTTT.

The chain couples TRBV18 to TRBJ1-5; TRBD1 agrees at 8 bases. The CDR3 length is 14 residues. Germline trimming cut 6 bases from V and 5 bases from J; bases unmatched to any gene: 6. CDR1 is KGHSH, CDR2 LQKENI, per germline. This CDR3 is CASSRQGMDQPQHF. CDR3 in DNA: TGTGCCAGCTCCCGACAGGGGATGGATCAGCCCCAGCATTTT.

This rearrangement joins TRBV25-1 to TRBJ2-5; 12 bases map to TRBD2. V lost 2 bases and J lost 2; bases outside the gene matches: 6. The germline V gene has CDR1 MGHDK and CDR2 SYGVNS. The CDR3 runs to 17 residues. The CDR3 region is CASSEHKLAGGQETQYF. In DNA form, the CDR3 reads TGTGCCAGCAGTGAACATAAACTAGCGGGGGGTCAAGAGACCCAGTACTTC.

The CDR3 DNA reads as TGTGCCAGCAGCTTTCCTGGCGGGGGTTTCACAGATACGCAGTATTTT. Residues: CASSFPGGGFTDTQYF. The chain carries TRBV7-2 and TRBJ2-3, with 7 bases matching TRBD2. V gave up 3 bases and J gave up 2 bases; unmatched junction bases: 8. This CDR3 has 16 amino acids. Per the germline V gene, CDR1 is SGHTA and CDR2 is FQGNSA. The full variable domain, with the rest looked up from reference TRBV7-2 and TRBJ2-3, is GAGVSQSPSNKVTEKGKDVELRCDPISGHTALYWYRQSLGQGLEFLIYFQGNSAPDKSGLPSDRFSAERTGGSVSTLTIQRTQQEDSAVYLCASSFPGGGFTDTQYFGPGTRLTVL.

J is TRBJ1-2 and V is TRBV5-1; perhaps TRBD1 as D (5 bases). There are 14 residues in the CDR3. The germline V gene encodes CDR1 SGHRS and CDR2 YFSETQ. The V gene lost 1 base and the J gene lost 8 bases, with 15 bases spanning the gap. The CDR3 protein is CASSLSGREEGYTF. In DNA form, the CDR3 reads TGCGCCAGCAGCTTGTCTGGCAGGGAGGAGGGCTACACCTTC.

This rearrangement joins TRBV7-9 to TRBJ1-2, with TRBD1 as a possible D gene (5 bases). With 6 bases removed from V and 8 bases from J, the gap between germline ends came to 19 bases. Germline values: CDR1 SEHNR, CDR2 FQNEAQ (reference sequence). CDR3 length equals 14 residues. The CDR3 sequence is CASSRMGVRRGYTF. The CDR3 DNA follows: TGTGCCAGCAGTCGAATGGGGGTTCGGCGCGGCTACACCTTC.